This T cell receptor beta chain was found in a study of blood T cell repertoires in COVID-19. On the study more broadly: Acute-phase and convalescent COVID-19 samples originated in the United States, Italy and Spain. The analysed material was cDNA or gDNA that came from T cells, B-cell-depleted T cells, or PBMCs.

Here immunoSEQ multiplex PCR was the method, and the copy in TCRdb shows in-frame clones only, minus some. The table lists around 250,000 clones, approximately 83% of them singletons. Ages ranged from about 18 to 89 years, with residence in about two dozen US areas. CDR1 is MNHEY, CDR2 SMNVEV, per germline (reference sequence). Trimming at V came to 6 bases and at J to 4 bases, leaving 3 bases not matched to a gene. CDR3 length equals 14 residues. The genes are TRBV27 and TRBJ2-1, with TRBD1 matching over 10 bases. Specimen: PBMCs or T cells enriched from blood (not recorded which). This clonotype was obtained from a woman between 50 and 59 years old who had recovered from COVID-19. The CDR3 bases are TGTGCCAGCAGGACAGGGGGCAAGTACAATGAGCAGTTCTTC. This gives the protein CASRTGGKYNEQFF.